This record concerns one T cell receptor (beta chain) sequence. Its antigen is still unknown. No qualities accompany the bases; no much larger clone lies one base away. Libraries were prepared through the immunoSEQ multiplex PCR assay. The clones in this table, taken by TCRdb from immuneACCESS, are in-frame only. Not every clone is retained; where verified, under half of the shortfall comes from an unresolved V gene, and the cause of the rest is unknown. Across this sample there are about 50,000 clones, with 90% seen only once. The ten top clones hold under 6.5% of the sample. The record originates from a study of T cell changes during pregnancy in multiple sclerosis (dated by TCRdb to the late 2010s). As for the study more broadly: Changes in the T cell repertoire over the course of pregnancy were examined in this study in women with multiple sclerosis.

The CDR3 contains 16 residues, cysteine and phenylalanine counted. Solely the CDR3 DNA is kept, with 48 bases framed from the first base. The germline V gene supplies CDR1 SNHLY and CDR2 FYNNEI. Clipping removes 6 bases from V and 3 bases from J, with 8 as the unmatched junction base count. The sample here was peripheral blood, taken after pregnancy. The sequence derives from a female donor in good health, enrolled as a control in a pregnancy study. The rearranged chain carries TRBV2 and TRBJ1-6, with 7 bases in between that match TRBD1. The DNA reads TGTGCCAGCAGCCTGGGACAGAACCTCTATAATTCACCCCTCCACTTT. Translated, this gives CASSLGQNLYNSPLHF.